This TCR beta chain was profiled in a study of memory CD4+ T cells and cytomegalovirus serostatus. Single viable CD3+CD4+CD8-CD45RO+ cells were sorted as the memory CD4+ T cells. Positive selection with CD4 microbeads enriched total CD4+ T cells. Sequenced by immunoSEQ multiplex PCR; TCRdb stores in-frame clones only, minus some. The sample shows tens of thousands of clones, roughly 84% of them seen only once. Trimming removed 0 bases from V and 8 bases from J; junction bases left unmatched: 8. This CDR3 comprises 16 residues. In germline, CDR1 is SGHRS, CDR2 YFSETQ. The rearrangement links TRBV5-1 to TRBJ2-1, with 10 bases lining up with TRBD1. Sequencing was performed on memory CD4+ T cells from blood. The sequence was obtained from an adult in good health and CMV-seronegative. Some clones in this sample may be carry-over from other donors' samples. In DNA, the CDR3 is TGCGCCAGCAGCTTGGTCGGGACAGGGGCAACCGATGAGCAGTTCTTC. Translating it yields CASSLVGTGATDEQFF.